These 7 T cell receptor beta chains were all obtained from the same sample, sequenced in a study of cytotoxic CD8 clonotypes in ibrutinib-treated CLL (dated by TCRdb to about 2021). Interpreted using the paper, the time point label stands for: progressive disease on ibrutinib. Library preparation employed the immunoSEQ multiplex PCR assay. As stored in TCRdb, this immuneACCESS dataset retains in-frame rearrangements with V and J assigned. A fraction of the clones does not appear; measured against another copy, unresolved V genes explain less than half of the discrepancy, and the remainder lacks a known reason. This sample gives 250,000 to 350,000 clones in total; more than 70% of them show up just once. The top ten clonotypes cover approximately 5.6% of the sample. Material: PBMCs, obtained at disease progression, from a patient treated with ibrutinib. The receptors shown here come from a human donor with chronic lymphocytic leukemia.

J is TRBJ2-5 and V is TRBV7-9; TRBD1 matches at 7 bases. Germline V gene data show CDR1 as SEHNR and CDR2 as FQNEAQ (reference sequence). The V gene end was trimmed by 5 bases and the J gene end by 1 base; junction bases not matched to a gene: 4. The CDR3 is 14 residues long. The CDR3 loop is CASSPWTGQETQYF. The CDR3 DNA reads TGTGCCAGCAGCCCGTGGACAGGCCAAGAGACCCAGTACTTC.

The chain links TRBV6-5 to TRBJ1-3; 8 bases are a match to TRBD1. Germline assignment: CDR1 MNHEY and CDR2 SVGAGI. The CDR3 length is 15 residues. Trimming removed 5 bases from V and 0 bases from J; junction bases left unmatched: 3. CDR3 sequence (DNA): TGTGCCAGCAGTCCGGACAGGGTCTCTGGAAACACCATATATTTT. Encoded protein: CASSPDRVSGNTIYF.

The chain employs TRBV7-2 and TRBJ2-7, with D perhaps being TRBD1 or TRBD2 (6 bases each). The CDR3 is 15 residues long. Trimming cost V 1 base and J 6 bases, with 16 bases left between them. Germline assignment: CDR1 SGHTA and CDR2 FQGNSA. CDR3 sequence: CASSLVRVRGGEQYF. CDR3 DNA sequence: TGTGCCAGCAGCTTAGTTCGGGTCAGGGGAGGCGAGCAGTACTTC.

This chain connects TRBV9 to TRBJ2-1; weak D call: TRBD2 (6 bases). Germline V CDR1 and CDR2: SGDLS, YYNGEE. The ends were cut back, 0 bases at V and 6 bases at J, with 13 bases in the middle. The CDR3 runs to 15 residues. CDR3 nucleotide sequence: TGTGCCAGCAGCGTAGCAGCCCAACTAGCCAATGAGCAGTTCTTC. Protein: CASSVAAQLANEQFF.

The CDR3 here is CASSQSRGRNTEAFF. As DNA, the CDR3 is TGTGCCAGCAGCCAGAGCAGGGGGAGAAACACTGAAGCTTTCTTT. The chain links TRBV7-2 to TRBJ1-1; TRBD1 aligns across 7 bases. Germline lookup yields CDR1 SGHTA and CDR2 FQGNSA. V lost 5 bases, J lost 2 bases, and 8 bases stayed unmatched. The CDR3 extends over 15 amino acids.

The CDR3 reads CASSLDGSFPNEQFF. Here the CDR3 DNA reads TGTGCCAGCAGCTTAGATGGTAGCTTCCCCAATGAGCAGTTCTTC. This chain joins TRBV7-6 and TRBJ2-1; D remains ambiguous. V was cut by 1 base and J by 6 bases, with 13 bases left in between. The germline CDR1 and CDR2 sequences are SGHVS and FNYEAQ. The CDR3 loop spans 15 amino acids.

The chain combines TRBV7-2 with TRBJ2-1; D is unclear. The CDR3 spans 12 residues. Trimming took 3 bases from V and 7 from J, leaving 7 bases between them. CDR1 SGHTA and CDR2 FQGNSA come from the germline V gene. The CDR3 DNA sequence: TGTGCCAGCAGCTTCTACGGTAATGAGCAGTTCTTC. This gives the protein CASSFYGNEQFF.